This T cell receptor (beta chain) was profiled in a study of vaccination and CD4 T cells after COVID-19. The study sequenced cultured CD4+ T cell DNA using the Oncomine TCR Beta short-read assay. TCRdb passed the PCR reads through MiXCR, listing each CDR3 protein once. The sample lists about 2,500 distinct CDR3 sequences, around 42% seen once, with about 60% in the top ten. Note on this clonotype: Its specificity is not known.

Germline values: CDR1 DFQATT, CDR2 SNEGSKA (reference sequence). CDR3 size: 13 residues. The trim removed 4 bases at V and 8 bases at J, leaving 9 bases unmatched. Treatment of the sample: roughly ten-day PBMC culture with coronavirus spike peptide pools or control peptides (ViraFEST assay). Gathering of the CD4+ T cells, from the unexposed donor, took place before the COVID-19 pandemic (2011-2018). The rearrangement links TRBV20-1 to TRBJ1-2, with 8 bases identical to TRBD1. Sequencing used CD4+ T cells from blood, cultured in vitro. The TCR was taken from a human donor in good health. CDR3 amino acids: CSATDRGIVGYTF. The CDR3 DNA follows: TGCAGTGCTACTGACAGGGGTATCGTGGGCTACACCTTC.